This passage covers 25 T cell receptor beta chains from one sample sequenced in a study of blood T cell repertoires in COVID-19. Here immunoSEQ multiplex PCR was the method, and the copy in TCRdb shows in-frame clones only, minus some. This sample carries around 400,000 clones, roughly 87% of them seen once, and the ten largest clones take about 5%. The sample comprised PBMCs or T cells enriched from blood (not recorded which). The receptors stem from a woman in her forties or fifties who had recovered from COVID-19.

The chain is built from TRBV3-1 (or the pseudogene TRBV3-2) and TRBJ1-1; D is unresolved. Trimming shortened V by 4 bases and J by 3 bases, and 9 bases separated the two germline ends. The CDR3 has 13 amino acids. The V gene's germline CDR1 is LGHDT and CDR2 YNNKEL (reference sequence). Here the CDR3 DNA reads TGTGCCAGCAGCCTGAGGGAGGACACTGAAGCTTTCTTT. It codes for CASSLREDTEAFF.

The chain couples TRBV7-3 to TRBJ2-1; tentatively, D is TRBD2 (6 bases). V lost 3 bases and J lost 0, with 9 bases in between. Germline-derived CDR1 and CDR2 are SGHTA and FQGTGA. The CDR3 is made up of 15 amino acids. CDR3 in amino acids: CASSFQTSSYNEQFF. The CDR3 region has the DNA TGTGCCAGCAGCTTCCAGACTAGCTCCTACAATGAGCAGTTCTTC.

V is TRBV15 and J is TRBJ2-1, with 14 bases matching TRBD2. The J segment lost 10 bases and the V segment lost 4 bases, leaving 15 bases of the junction unmatched. The germline V gene has CDR1 LNHNV and CDR2 YYDKDF (reference sequence). This CDR3 is 18 amino acids long. The CDR3 sequence: CATSKTSGGASPRGEQFF. CDR3 DNA: TGTGCCACCAGCAAGACTAGCGGGGGGGCCTCCCCCCGGGGGGAGCAGTTCTTC.

This CDR3 reads CASSLTRGGLSDTQYF. CDR3 coding DNA: TGTGCCAGCAGCTTAACGCGGGGGGGCTTGTCAGATACGCAGTATTTT. This chain connects TRBV7-3 to TRBJ2-3, with 9 bases fitting TRBD2. The CDR3 loop spans 16 amino acids. With V trimmed by 0 bases and J by 4 bases, 5 bases remained unmatched. Germline values: CDR1 SGHTA, CDR2 FQGTGA.

CDR3 amino acids: CASSYPARSIYGYTF. In DNA, the CDR3 is TGTGCCAGCAGTTACCCCGCGCGTTCGATCTATGGCTACACCTTC. This chain links TRBV6-2 or TRBV6-3 with TRBJ1-2; D not certain. Germline loops: CDR1 MNHEY, CDR2 SVGEGT. The CDR3 covers 15 residues. V lost 2 bases to trimming and J lost 4 bases, with 14 bases between them.

V gene TRBV3-1 (or the pseudogene TRBV3-2) combines with J gene TRBJ2-7; 13 bases map to TRBD2. This CDR3 has 17 amino acids. CDR1 LGHDT and CDR2 YNNKEL come from the germline V gene (reference sequence). Trimming took 4 bases from V and 4 from J; bases not matched to a gene: 10. The CDR3 bases are TGTGCCAGCAGCCGCGGACTAGCGGGAGTCCGTGGGTACGAGCAGTACTTC. Protein: CASSRGLAGVRGYEQYF.

The chain has TRBV11-2 and TRBJ1-1; D is ambiguous. Germline CDR1 reads SGHAT; CDR2 reads FQNNGV. Trimming took 3 bases from V and 1 from J, leaving 9 bases between them. The CDR3 contains 14 residues. CDR3 sequence: CASSFFRGNTEAFF. The CDR3 nucleotides read TGTGCCAGCAGCTTTTTCCGGGGGAACACTGAAGCTTTCTTT.

This clone appeared a few times. The rearrangement links TRBV6-5 to TRBJ1-2; D is possibly TRBD1 (6 bases). The germline CDR1 and CDR2 sequences are MNHEY and SVGAGI. CDR3 length equals 15 residues. Trimming pared 3 bases from V and 2 bases from J, leaving 13 bases between. This CDR3 reads CASSYSGGLNYGYTF. In DNA form, the CDR3 reads TGTGCCAGCAGTTATTCGGGGGGGCTCAACTATGGCTACACCTTC.

The chain recombines TRBV6-5 with TRBJ1-2; D remains unclear. The CDR3 has 13 amino acids. From germline, CDR1 is MNHEY and CDR2 SVGAGI. The ends were cut back, 11 bases at V and 1 base at J, with 14 bases in the middle. CDR3 in amino acids: CAGSGQNNYGYTF. Here the CDR3 DNA reads TGTGCCGGAAGCGGCCAGAATAACTATGGCTACACCTTC.

The V gene is TRBV6-2 or TRBV6-3, the J gene TRBJ1-1; weak D call: TRBD1 (5 bases). The CDR3 runs 17 residues. The germline gives CDR1 MNHEY, CDR2 SVGEGT. Trimming took 4 bases from V and 2 from J, leaving 20 bases between them. The CDR3: CASSFTNRQTINTEAFF. Here the CDR3 DNA reads TGTGCCAGCAGTTTTACCAATCGACAGACAATTAACACTGAAGCTTTCTTT.

This clone was counted a single time. The chain combines TRBV25-1 with TRBJ1-6, with D perhaps TRBD1 (5 bases). V was trimmed by 8 bases and J by 0 bases, leaving 14 bases between them. Germline values: CDR1 MGHDK, CDR2 SYGVNS. CDR3 size: 16 residues. CDR3 in amino acids: CASRPRGGSYNSPLHF. In DNA, the CDR3 is TGTGCCAGCCGCCCCCGGGGGGGCTCCTATAATTCACCCCTCCACTTT.

V usage is TRBV6-5 and J usage is TRBJ2-3; D remains ambiguous. The ends were cut back, 4 bases at V and 1 base at J, with 9 bases in the middle. This CDR3 region has 14 residues. Looked up from germline, CDR1 is MNHEY and CDR2 is SVGAGI. This CDR3 reads CASSSNKGTDTQYF. The CDR3 DNA is TGTGCCAGCAGTTCCAACAAAGGCACAGATACGCAGTATTTT.

The chain employs TRBV7-2 and TRBJ2-1; TRBD2 agrees at 8 bases. This CDR3 is built from 13 residues. After removal of 5 bases from V and 7 bases from J, the junction contained 4 bases not matched to a gene. Germline lookup yields CDR1 SGHTA and CDR2 FQGNSA. The CDR3 here is CASSTGRGNEQFF. CDR3 nucleotides: TGTGCCAGCAGCACCGGGAGGGGGAATGAGCAGTTCTTC.

V is TRBV11-2 and J is TRBJ2-7; tentative D call: TRBD1 (5 bases). The germline V gene encodes CDR1 SGHAT and CDR2 FQNNGV. V gave up 1 base and J gave up 1 base, with 11 bases separating them. The CDR3 sequence is 15 residues long. As DNA, the CDR3 is TGTGCCAGCAGCTTAGTCGGGCAGGGTTCCTACGAGCAGTACTTC. It specifies CASSLVGQGSYEQYF.

V usage is TRBV7-2 and J usage is TRBJ2-1; possible D gene TRBD2, 7 bases. CDR3 length: 15 residues. Per the germline V gene, CDR1 is SGHTA and CDR2 is FQGNSA. V was pared by 5 bases and J by 4 bases, with 15 bases between. DNA of the CDR3: TGTGCCAGCAGCGGGGAGGGGGACACTTACAATGAGCAGTTCTTC. Protein sequence: CASSGEGDTYNEQFF.

This clone was counted ten times or more. The rearrangement joins TRBV2 to TRBJ2-7; 7 positions agree with TRBD2. Trimming took 9 bases from V and 0 from J; bases not matched to a gene: 8. The CDR3 spans 14 residues. Germline V gives CDR1 SNHLY, CDR2 FYNNEI. Written as DNA, the CDR3 is TGTGCCAGTCTAGGTGGGACTAACTCCTACGAGCAGTACTTC. Residues: CASLGGTNSYEQYF.

The V call is TRBV4-1, the J call TRBJ2-5, with D possibly TRBD1 on 5 matching bases. Looked up from germline, CDR1 is MGHRA and CDR2 is YSYEKL. This CDR3 is 15 amino acids long. V was shortened by 2 bases and J by 9 bases, with 19 bases between the two germline ends. CDR3 region: CASSQTPQAVGAQYF. CDR3 coding DNA: TGCGCCAGCAGCCAAACTCCACAGGCTGTAGGGGCCCAGTACTTC.

The chain has TRBV6-2 or TRBV6-3 and TRBJ1-4; 7 bases map to TRBD1. The CDR3 covers 15 residues. After removal of 5 bases from V and 8 bases from J, the junction contained 11 bases not matched to a gene. Germline CDR1 MNHEY, CDR2 SVGEGT. CDR3 DNA sequence: TGTGCCAGCAGTCAAATCGACAGGGTTGGGGAAAAACTGTTTTTT. Amino acids: CASSQIDRVGEKLFF.

This clone turned up a few times. This chain joins TRBV29-1 and TRBJ1-1, with TRBD1 matching 7 bases. The V gene end was trimmed by 3 bases and the J gene end by 0 bases; junction bases not matched to a gene: 4. The length of the CDR3 is 14 residues. Looked up from germline, CDR1 is SQVTM and CDR2 is ANQGSEA. Written as DNA, the CDR3 is TGCAGCGTTGAGGCCGGGACAGTGAACACTGAAGCTTTCTTT. Its protein is CSVEAGTVNTEAFF.

J is TRBJ1-1 and V is TRBV27; unclear D gene. The CDR3 length is 13 residues. Germline assignment: CDR1 MNHEY and CDR2 SMNVEV (reference sequence). Trimming cost V 1 base and J 2 bases, with 5 bases left between them. CDR3 sequence (DNA): TGTGCCAGCAGTTTATTCCAAAACACTGAAGCTTTCTTT. This gives the protein CASSLFQNTEAFF.

V and J are TRBV19 and TRBJ2-3, with D possibly being TRBD1 (5 bases). The CDR3 is 16 amino acids. CDR1 LNHDA and CDR2 SQIVND come from the germline V gene (reference sequence). V lost 7 bases to trimming and J lost 4 bases, with 21 bases between them. CDR3 sequence: CASTSLRQGRPDTQYF. The CDR3 DNA reads TGTGCCAGTACCAGCCTGCGGCAGGGCCGGCCAGATACGCAGTATTTT.

This rearrangement joins TRBV11-2 to TRBJ2-3; 13 positions match TRBD2. Germline lookup yields CDR1 SGHAT and CDR2 FQNNGV. Trimming cost V 6 bases and J 3 bases; bases outside gene matches: 12. CDR3 length: 18 residues. The CDR3 spells CASSFPTSGGPWTDTQYF. The DNA for the CDR3 is TGTGCCAGCAGTTTCCCGACTAGCGGGGGGCCATGGACAGATACGCAGTATTTT.

The sample holds one count of this clone. The sample holds other DNA sequences that translate to the same CDR3. The chain links TRBV7-2 to TRBJ1-1; D is undetermined. Germline CDR1 is SGHTA and CDR2 is FQGNSA. The CDR3 has 15 amino acids. The V end was cut by 0 bases, the J end by 0 bases, with 8 bases between. CDR3 nucleotides: TGTGCCAGCAGCTTAGCGGGAGGGTTGAACACTGAAGCTTTCTTT. Protein product: CASSLAGGLNTEAFF.

This chain connects TRBV10-1 to TRBJ2-1, with no clear D. Trimming took 5 bases from V and 10 from J, leaving 6 bases between them. CDR1 is WNHNN, CDR2 SYGVQD, per germline (reference sequence). The CDR3 is 10 residues long. The CDR3 loop reads CASSPVEQFF. The DNA for the CDR3 is TGCGCCAGCAGTCCCGTAGAGCAGTTCTTC.

V and J are TRBV15 and TRBJ1-4, with 7 bases lining up with TRBD1. The CDR3 loop spans 17 amino acids. Trimming removed 3 bases from V and 6 bases from J; junction bases left unmatched: 13. Germline V gene lookup returns CDR1 LNHNV and CDR2 YYDKDF (reference sequence). CDR3 in amino acids: CATSRAKGALIYEKLFF. CDR3 sequence (DNA): TGTGCCACCAGCAGGGCCAAGGGGGCCCTAATTTATGAAAAACTGTTTTTT. Filled out from reference TRBV15 and TRBJ1-4, the complete variable domain reads DAMVIQNPRYQVTQFGKPVTLSCSQTLNHNVMYWYQQKSSQAPKLLFHYYDKDFNNEADTPDNFQSRRPNTSFCFLDIRSPGLGDTAMYLCATSRAKGALIYEKLFFGSGTQLSVL.